This T cell receptor (beta chain) came from a study of blood T cell repertoires in COVID-19. Study-wide context: From T cells, B-cell-depleted T cells, or PBMCs came the material, which was cDNA or gDNA.

Trimming took 2 bases from V and 3 from J; bases not matched to a gene: 3. From germline, CDR1 is MNHNS and CDR2 SASEGT. The CDR3 totals 14 residues. Profiling relied on immunoSEQ multiplex PCR, and the TCRdb table lists in-frame clones only, not all of them. The sample includes some 270,000 clones, 80% to 90% of them seen just once. Sequencing was carried out using peripheral blood. This chain joins TRBV6-1 and TRBJ2-7, with 8 bases matching TRBD1. This receptor was taken from a woman in her 70s with acute or convalescent COVID-19. The CDR3: CASSESDRDYEQYF. The CDR3 DNA is TGTGCCAGCAGTGAATCGGACAGGGACTACGAGCAGTACTTC.